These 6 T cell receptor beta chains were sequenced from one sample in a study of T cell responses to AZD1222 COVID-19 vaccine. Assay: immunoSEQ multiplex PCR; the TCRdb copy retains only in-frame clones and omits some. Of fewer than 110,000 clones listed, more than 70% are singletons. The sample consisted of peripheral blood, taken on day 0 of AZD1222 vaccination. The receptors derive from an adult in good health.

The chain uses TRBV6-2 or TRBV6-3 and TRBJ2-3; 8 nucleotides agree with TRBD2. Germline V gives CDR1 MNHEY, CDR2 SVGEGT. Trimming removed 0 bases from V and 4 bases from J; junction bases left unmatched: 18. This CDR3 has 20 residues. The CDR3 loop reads CASSYSRGPYTGGLADTQYF. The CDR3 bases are TGTGCCAGCAGTTACTCGAGGGGTCCCTACACGGGAGGGCTCGCAGATACGCAGTATTTT.

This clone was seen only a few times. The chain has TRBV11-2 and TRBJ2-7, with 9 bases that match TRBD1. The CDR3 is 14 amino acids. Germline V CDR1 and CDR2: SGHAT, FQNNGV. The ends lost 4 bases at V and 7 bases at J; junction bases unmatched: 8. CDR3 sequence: CASSYRGPPGEQYF. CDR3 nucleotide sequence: TGTGCCAGCAGCTACAGGGGGCCGCCTGGTGAGCAGTACTTC.

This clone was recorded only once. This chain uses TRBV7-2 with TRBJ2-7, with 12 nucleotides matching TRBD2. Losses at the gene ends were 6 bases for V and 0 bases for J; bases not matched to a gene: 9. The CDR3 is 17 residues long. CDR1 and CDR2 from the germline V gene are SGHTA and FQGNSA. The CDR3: CASRSSSGRAYSYEQYF. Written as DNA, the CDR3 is TGTGCCAGCAGGTCCTCTAGCGGGAGGGCTTACTCCTACGAGCAGTACTTC.

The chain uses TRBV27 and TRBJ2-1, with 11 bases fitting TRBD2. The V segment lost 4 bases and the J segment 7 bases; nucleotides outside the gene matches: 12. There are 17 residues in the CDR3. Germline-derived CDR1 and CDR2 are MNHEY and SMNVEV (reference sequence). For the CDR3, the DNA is TGTGCCAGCAGTTCCCTTAGCGGGAGGGGCCCTTGGAATGAGCAGTTCTTC. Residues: CASSSLSGRGPWNEQFF.

CDR3 sequence reads: CASTQGLSGNTIYF. CDR3 nucleotides: TGTGCCAGCACCCAGGGGCTCTCTGGAAACACCATATATTTT. The gene calls are TRBV9 and TRBJ1-3, with D maybe TRBD1 (6 bases). The germline V gene has CDR1 SGDLS and CDR2 YYNGEE. The CDR3 runs 14 residues. The V end was cut by 6 bases, the J end by 0 bases, with 10 bases between.

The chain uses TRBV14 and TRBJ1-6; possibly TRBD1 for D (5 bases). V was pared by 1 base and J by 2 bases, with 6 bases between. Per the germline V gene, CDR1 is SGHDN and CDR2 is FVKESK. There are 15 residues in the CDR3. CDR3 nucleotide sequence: TGTGCCAGCAGCCAAGGGGGCACCTATAATTCACCCCTCCACTTT. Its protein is CASSQGGTYNSPLHF.